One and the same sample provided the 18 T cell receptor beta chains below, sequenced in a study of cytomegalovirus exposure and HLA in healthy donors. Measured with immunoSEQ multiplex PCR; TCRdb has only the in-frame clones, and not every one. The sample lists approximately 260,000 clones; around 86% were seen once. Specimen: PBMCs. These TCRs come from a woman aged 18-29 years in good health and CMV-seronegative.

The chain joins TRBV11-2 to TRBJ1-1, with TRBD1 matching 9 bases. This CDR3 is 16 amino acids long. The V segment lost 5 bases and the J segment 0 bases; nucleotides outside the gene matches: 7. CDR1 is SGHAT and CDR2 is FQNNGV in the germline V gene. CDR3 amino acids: CASSLRTGELNTEAFF. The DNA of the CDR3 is TGTGCCAGCAGCCTCCGGACAGGGGAACTGAACACTGAAGCTTTCTTT.

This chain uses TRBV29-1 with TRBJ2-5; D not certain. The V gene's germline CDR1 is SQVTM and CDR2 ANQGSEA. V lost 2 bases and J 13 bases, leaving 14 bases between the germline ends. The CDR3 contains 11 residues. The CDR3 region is CSVERAKVSYF. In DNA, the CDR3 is TGCAGCGTTGAAAGAGCGAAAGTATCGTACTTC.

CDR3 loop: CASSEDGYYEQYF. The CDR3 DNA sequence: TGCGCCAGCAGCGAAGACGGGTACTACGAGCAGTACTTC. The chain links TRBV5-1 to TRBJ2-7, with D unclear. From germline, CDR1 is SGHRS and CDR2 YFSETQ. Deletions cut 4 bases from V and 3 bases from J, with 11 bases between. The CDR3 sequence is 13 residues long.

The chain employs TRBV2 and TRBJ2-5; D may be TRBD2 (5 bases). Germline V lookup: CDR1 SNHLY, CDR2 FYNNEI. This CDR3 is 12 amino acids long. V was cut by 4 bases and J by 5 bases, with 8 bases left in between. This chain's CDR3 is CASSARGETQYF. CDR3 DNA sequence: TGTGCCAGCAGTGCCAGAGGGGAGACCCAGTACTTC.

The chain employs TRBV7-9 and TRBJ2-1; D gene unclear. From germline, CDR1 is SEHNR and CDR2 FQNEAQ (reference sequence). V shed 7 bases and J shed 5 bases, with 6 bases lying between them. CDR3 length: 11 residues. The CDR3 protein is CASTPDNEQFF. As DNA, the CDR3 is TGTGCCAGCACTCCGGACAATGAGCAGTTCTTC.

The CDR3 DNA follows: TGCGCCAGCAGCCACCGCCGGGACAGGGATGAGCAGTTCTTC. Translation: CASSHRRDRDEQFF. The chain employs TRBV4-3 and TRBJ2-1; the match to TRBD1 covers 9 bases. The junction had 5 bases not matched to a gene; V was cut back by 3 bases and J by 8 bases. Germline V gene lookup returns CDR1 LGHNA and CDR2 YSLEER. The CDR3 has 14 amino acids.

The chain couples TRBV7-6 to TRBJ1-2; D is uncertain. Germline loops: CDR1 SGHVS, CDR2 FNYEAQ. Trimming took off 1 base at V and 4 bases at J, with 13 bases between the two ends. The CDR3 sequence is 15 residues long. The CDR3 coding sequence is TGTGCCAGCAGCTTAGGGGAGGGATACGTCTATGGCTACACCTTC. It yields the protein CASSLGEGYVYGYTF.

CDR3 region: CATSGLFNYEQYF. In nucleotides, the CDR3 is TGTGCCACCAGCGGACTTTTTAACTACGAGCAGTACTTC. The genes are TRBV15 and TRBJ2-7; D is possibly TRBD2 (5 bases). The CDR3 totals 13 residues. V was cut by 5 bases and J by 3 bases, with 11 bases left in between. From germline, CDR1 is LNHNV and CDR2 YYDKDF (reference sequence).

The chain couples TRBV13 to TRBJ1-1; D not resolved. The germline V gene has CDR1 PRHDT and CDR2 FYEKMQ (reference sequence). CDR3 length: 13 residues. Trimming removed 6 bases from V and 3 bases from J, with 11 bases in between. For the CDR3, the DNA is TGTGCCAGCAGGCCTCAGATGGACACTGAAGCTTTCTTT. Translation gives CASRPQMDTEAFF. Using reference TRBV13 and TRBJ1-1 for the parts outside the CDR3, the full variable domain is AAGVIQSPRHLIKEKRETATLKCYPIPRHDTVYWYQQGPGQDPQFLISFYEKMQSDKGSIPDRFSAQQFSDYHSELNMSSLELGDSALYFCASRPQMDTEAFFGQGTRLTVV.

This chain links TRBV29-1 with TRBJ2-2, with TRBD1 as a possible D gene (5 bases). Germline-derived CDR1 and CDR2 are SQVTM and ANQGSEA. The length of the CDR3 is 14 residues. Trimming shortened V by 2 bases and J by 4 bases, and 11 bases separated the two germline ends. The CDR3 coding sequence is TGCAGCGTTGAAAGGGGATCGGCCACCGGGGAGCTGTTTTTT. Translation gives CSVERGSATGELFF.

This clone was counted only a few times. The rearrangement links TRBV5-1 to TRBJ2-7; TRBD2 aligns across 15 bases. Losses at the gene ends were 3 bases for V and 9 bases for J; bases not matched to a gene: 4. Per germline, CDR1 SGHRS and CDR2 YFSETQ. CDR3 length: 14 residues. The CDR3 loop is CASSSGTSGGRQYF. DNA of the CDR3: TGCGCCAGCAGCTCTGGGACTAGCGGGGGGAGGCAGTACTTC.

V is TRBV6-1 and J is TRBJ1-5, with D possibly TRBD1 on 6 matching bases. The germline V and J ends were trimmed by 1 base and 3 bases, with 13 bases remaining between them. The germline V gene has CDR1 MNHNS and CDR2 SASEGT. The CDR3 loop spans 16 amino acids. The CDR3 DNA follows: TGTGCCAGCAGTGAAGTCTTGGGGACAAACAATCAGCCCCAGCATTTT. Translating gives CASSEVLGTNNQPQHF.

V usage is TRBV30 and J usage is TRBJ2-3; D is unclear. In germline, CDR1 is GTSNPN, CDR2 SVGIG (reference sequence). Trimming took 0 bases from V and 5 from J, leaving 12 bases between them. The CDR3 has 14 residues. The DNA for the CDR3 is TGTGCCTGGAGTGTACGCCACTCGGGAGATACGCAGTATTTT. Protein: CAWSVRHSGDTQYF.

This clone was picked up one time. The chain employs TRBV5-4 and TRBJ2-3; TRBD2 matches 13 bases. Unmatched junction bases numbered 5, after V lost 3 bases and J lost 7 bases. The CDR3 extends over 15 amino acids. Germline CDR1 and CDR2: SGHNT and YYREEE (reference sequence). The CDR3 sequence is CASSSTSGGTYTQYF. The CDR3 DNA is TGTGCCAGCAGCTCGACTAGCGGGGGGACCTATACGCAGTATTTT.

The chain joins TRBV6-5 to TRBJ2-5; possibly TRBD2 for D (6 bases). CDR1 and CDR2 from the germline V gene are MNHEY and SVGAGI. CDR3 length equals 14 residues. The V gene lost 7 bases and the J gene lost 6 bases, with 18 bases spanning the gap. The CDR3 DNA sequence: TGTGCCAGCAACGGGGGACGTAGCCTGAAGACCCAGTACTTC. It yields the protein CASNGGRSLKTQYF.

CDR3 residues: CASIDPTGWLEQYF. DNA of the CDR3: TGTGCCAGCATAGATCCCACAGGGTGGCTCGAGCAGTACTTC. The chain is built from TRBV6-5 and TRBJ2-7, with D tentatively TRBD1 (6 bases). The germline gives CDR1 MNHEY, CDR2 SVGAGI. This CDR3 comprises 14 residues. Trimming shortened V by 7 bases and J by 6 bases, and 19 bases separated the two germline ends.

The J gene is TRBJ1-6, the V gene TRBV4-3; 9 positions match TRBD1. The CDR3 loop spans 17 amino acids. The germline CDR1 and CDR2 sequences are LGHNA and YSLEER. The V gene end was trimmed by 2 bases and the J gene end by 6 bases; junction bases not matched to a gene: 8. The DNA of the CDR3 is TGCGCCAGCAGCCAAAAGGGGACAGGGATAACTAATTCACCCCTCCACTTT. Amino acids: CASSQKGTGITNSPLHF.

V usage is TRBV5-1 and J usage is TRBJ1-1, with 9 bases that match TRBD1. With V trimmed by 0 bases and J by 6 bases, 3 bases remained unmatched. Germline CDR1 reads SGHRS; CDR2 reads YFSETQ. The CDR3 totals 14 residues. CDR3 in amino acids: CASSLEQGASEAFF. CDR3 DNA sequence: TGCGCCAGCAGCTTGGAACAGGGGGCCTCTGAAGCTTTCTTT. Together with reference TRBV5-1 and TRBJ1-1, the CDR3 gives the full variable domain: KAGVTQTPRYLIKTRGQQVTLSCSPISGHRSVSWYQQTPGQGLQFLFEYFSETQRNKGNFPGRFSGRQFSNSRSEMNVSTLELGDSALYLCASSLEQGASEAFFGQGTRLTVV.